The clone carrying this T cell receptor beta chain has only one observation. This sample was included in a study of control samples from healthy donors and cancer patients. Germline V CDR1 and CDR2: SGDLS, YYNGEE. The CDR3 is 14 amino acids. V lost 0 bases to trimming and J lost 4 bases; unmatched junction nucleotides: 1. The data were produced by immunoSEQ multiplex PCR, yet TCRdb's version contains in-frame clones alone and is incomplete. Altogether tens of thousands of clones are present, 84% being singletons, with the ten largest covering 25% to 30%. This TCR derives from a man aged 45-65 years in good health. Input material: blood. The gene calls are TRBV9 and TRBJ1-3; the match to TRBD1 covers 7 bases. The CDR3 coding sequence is TGTGCCAGCAGCGTAGAACAGGGGGGAAACACCATATATTTT. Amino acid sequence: CASSVEQGGNTIYF.